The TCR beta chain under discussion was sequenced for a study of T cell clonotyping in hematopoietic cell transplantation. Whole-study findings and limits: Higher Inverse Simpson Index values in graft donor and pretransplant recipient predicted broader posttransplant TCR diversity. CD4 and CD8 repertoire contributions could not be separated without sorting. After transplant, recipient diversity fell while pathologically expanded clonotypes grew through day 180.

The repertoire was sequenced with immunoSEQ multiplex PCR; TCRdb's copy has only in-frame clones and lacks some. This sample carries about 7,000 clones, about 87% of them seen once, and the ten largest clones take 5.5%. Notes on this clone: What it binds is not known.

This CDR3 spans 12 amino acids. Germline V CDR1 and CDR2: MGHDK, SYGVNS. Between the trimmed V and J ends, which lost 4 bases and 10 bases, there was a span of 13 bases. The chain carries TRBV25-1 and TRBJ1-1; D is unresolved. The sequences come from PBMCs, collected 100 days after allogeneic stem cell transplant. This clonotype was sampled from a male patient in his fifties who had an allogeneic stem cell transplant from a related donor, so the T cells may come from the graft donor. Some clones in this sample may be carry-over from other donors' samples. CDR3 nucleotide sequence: TGTGCCAGCAGTGTTCTGCTGGGGATAGCTTTCTTT. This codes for CASSVLLGIAFF.